The 18 T cell receptor beta chains below come from one sample, sequenced in a study of blood T cell repertoires in COVID-19. Data came from immunoSEQ multiplex PCR; TCRdb stores just in-frame clones and leaves some out. The table lists under 75,000 clones, around 76% of them singletons. The sequenced sample consisted of peripheral blood. Every receptor here comes from a woman of 80 years or more with acute or convalescent COVID-19.

The chain couples TRBV2 to TRBJ1-5; no firm D call. This CDR3 comprises 16 residues. V was shortened by 4 bases and J by 2 bases, with 15 bases between the two germline ends. The germline V gene has CDR1 SNHLY and CDR2 FYNNEI. The CDR3 protein is CASSVLGRFGNQPQHF. CDR3 coding DNA: TGTGCCAGCAGTGTCCTCGGGAGGTTTGGCAATCAGCCCCAGCATTTT.

The chain links TRBV9 to TRBJ2-3; D is possibly TRBD2 (5 bases). The CDR3 runs 14 residues. Trimming removed 0 bases at V and 8 bases at J, with 13 bases between. From germline, CDR1 is SGDLS and CDR2 YYNGEE. The CDR3 spells CASSVESNGGTQYF. The CDR3 DNA reads TGTGCCAGCAGCGTAGAGTCCAATGGAGGTACGCAGTATTTT.

This chain uses TRBV10-1 with TRBJ1-5; 12 positions match TRBD1. CDR3 size: 15 residues. After removal of 4 bases from V and 5 bases from J, the junction contained 3 bases not matched to a gene. Germline CDR1 is WNHNN and CDR2 is SYGVQD (reference sequence). CDR3: CASSVGTGGDQPQHF. For the CDR3, the DNA is TGCGCCAGCAGTGTAGGGACAGGGGGCGATCAGCCCCAGCATTTT.

The rearrangement joins TRBV19 to TRBJ1-2, with TRBD1 identical over 12 bases. V lost 10 bases and J lost 6; bases outside the gene matches: 9. The CDR3 spans 14 residues. Germline V gene lookup returns CDR1 LNHDA and CDR2 SQIVND (reference sequence). For the CDR3, the DNA is TGTGCCACCTTCGGGACAGGGGGCCATAATGGCTACACCTTC. Protein: CATFGTGGHNGYTF.

V gene TRBV2 combines with J gene TRBJ1-5, with TRBD1 as a possible D gene (6 bases). The CDR3 is 13 amino acids. The V end lost 8 bases, the J end lost 6 bases, and 14 bases lay between the germline ends. Germline lookup yields CDR1 SNHLY and CDR2 FYNNEI. CDR3 DNA: TGTGCCAGCGTCAGGGGCCCCGCTCAGCCCCAGCATTTT. This sequence encodes CASVRGPAQPQHF.

The chain is built from TRBV5-1 and TRBJ2-1, with 11 bases aligning to TRBD1. The V gene end was trimmed by 3 bases and the J gene end by 7 bases; junction bases not matched to a gene: 9. The CDR3 has 16 residues. Germline CDR1 reads SGHRS; CDR2 reads YFSETQ. CDR3: CASSSSGTGGSNEQFF. The CDR3 DNA sequence: TGCGCCAGCAGCTCATCCGGGACAGGGGGATCGAATGAGCAGTTCTTC.

The genes are TRBV19 and TRBJ1-1; D remains unclear. Trimming removed 3 bases at V and 4 bases at J, with 18 bases between. The CDR3 totals 16 residues. Germline loops: CDR1 LNHDA, CDR2 SQIVND (reference sequence). CDR3 nucleotides: TGTGCCAGTAGTATTCAAAGTGGGCTTGGGAGCACTGAAGCTTTCTTT. This gives the protein CASSIQSGLGSTEAFF.

The genes are TRBV6-5 and TRBJ2-1; a weak D match, TRBD2 (6 bases). Looked up from germline, CDR1 is MNHEY and CDR2 is SVGAGI. CDR3 length equals 15 residues. V was trimmed by 5 bases and J by 6 bases, leaving 17 bases between them. CDR3 region: CASSKLAALGNEQFF. DNA of the CDR3: TGTGCCAGCAGTAAACTAGCCGCCTTGGGCAATGAGCAGTTCTTC.

The chain combines TRBV2 with TRBJ1-1; D is undetermined. The CDR3 covers 13 residues. CDR1 and CDR2 (germline): SNHLY, FYNNEI. Trimming removed 1 base from V and 1 base from J, with 4 bases in between. The CDR3 DNA reads as TGTGCCAGCAGTGAAGTTCGGAACACTGAAGCTTTCTTT. This encodes CASSEVRNTEAFF. Based on the CDR3 plus reference TRBV2 and TRBJ1-1, the full variable domain is EPEVTQTPSHQVTQMGQEVILRCVPISNHLYFYWYRQILGQKVEFLVSFYNNEISEKSEIFDDQFSVERPDGSNFTLKIRSTKLEDSAMYFCASSEVRNTEAFFGQGTRLTVV.

The V and J genes are TRBV4-1 and TRBJ2-7; D may be TRBD2 (5 bases). Deletions cut 2 bases from V and 5 bases from J, with 13 bases between. This CDR3 is built from 14 residues. The V gene's germline CDR1 is MGHRA and CDR2 YSYEKL. CDR3 in amino acids: CASSQTGNGDEQYF. The CDR3, as DNA: TGCGCCAGCAGCCAAACGGGGAACGGGGACGAGCAGTACTTC.

The genes are TRBV19 and TRBJ2-7; 8 positions agree with TRBD2. Trimming at V came to 7 bases and at J to 4 bases, leaving 12 bases not matched to a gene. Germline V lookup: CDR1 LNHDA, CDR2 SQIVND (reference sequence). This CDR3 contains 15 residues. As DNA, the CDR3 is TGTGCCAGTAAGTGGGCGAGCGGGAGTAGATACGAGCAGTACTTC. Encoded protein: CASKWASGSRYEQYF.

In DNA, the CDR3 is TGTGCCAGCGGCTCCAGGGGGCGATTGACTGAAGCTTTCTTT. Amino acids: CASGSRGRLTEAFF. V gene TRBV28 combines with J gene TRBJ1-1; 8 nucleotides agree with TRBD1. Germline V gene data show CDR1 as MDHEN and CDR2 as SYDVKM. J gave up 5 bases and V 8 bases, and 10 bases lay outside the gene matches. The CDR3 consists of 14 residues.

The chain employs TRBV7-9 and TRBJ1-1, with D possibly TRBD1 on 6 matching bases. Germline V gene lookup returns CDR1 SEHNR and CDR2 FQNEAQ (reference sequence). CDR3 length equals 12 residues. Between the trimmed V and J ends, which lost 5 bases and 11 bases, there was a span of 15 bases. The CDR3 reads CASSMDAQGAFF. The CDR3 region has the DNA TGTGCCAGCAGCATGGACGCCCAGGGGGCTTTCTTT.

The genes are TRBV9 and TRBJ1-2; D not resolved. The germline gives CDR1 SGDLS, CDR2 YYNGEE. This CDR3 is 13 amino acids long. V was shortened by 0 bases and J by 8 bases, with 11 bases between the two germline ends. This CDR3 is CASSVDLGEGYTF. CDR3 coding DNA: TGTGCCAGCAGCGTAGACCTCGGAGAGGGCTACACCTTC.

The CDR3 loop is CASIYSGTTYGYTF. The CDR3 region has the DNA TGTGCCAGCATCTATTCCGGGACAACCTATGGCTACACCTTC. V usage is TRBV2 and J usage is TRBJ1-2; D may be TRBD1 (6 bases). Germline V gives CDR1 SNHLY, CDR2 FYNNEI. The CDR3 sequence is 14 residues long. Trimming removed 7 bases from V and 4 bases from J, with 16 bases in between.

The rearrangement joins TRBV5-1 to TRBJ2-7; a possible D gene is TRBD2 (6 bases). The CDR3 is made up of 15 amino acids. Germline V gene lookup returns CDR1 SGHRS and CDR2 YFSETQ. The ends were cut back, 4 bases at V and 7 bases at J, with 21 bases in the middle. CDR3 nucleotide sequence: TGCGCCAGCAGCCCGGTCCGGGACTCCCGGGGGGAGCAGTACTTC. This translates into CASSPVRDSRGEQYF.

This rearrangement joins TRBV2 to TRBJ1-6; tentative D call: TRBD1 (6 bases). This CDR3 region has 13 residues. Germline CDR1 SNHLY, CDR2 FYNNEI. Trimming stripped 4 bases from V and 7 bases from J, with 8 bases between. In DNA, the CDR3 is TGTGCCAGCAGTGCAGACAGGAATTCACCCCTCCACTTT. This translates into CASSADRNSPLHF.

V usage is TRBV7-3 and J usage is TRBJ2-3; 10 nucleotides agree with TRBD2. The CDR3 has 17 residues. Germline loops: CDR1 SGHTA, CDR2 FQGTGA. The ends lost 2 bases at V and 3 bases at J; junction bases unmatched: 8. DNA for the CDR3: TGTGCCAGCAGCTTAGGGACTAGCGCCGGAAGAACAGATACGCAGTATTTT. Amino acids: CASSLGTSAGRTDTQYF. Looking up the rest from reference TRBV7-3 and TRBJ2-3 gives the full variable domain: GAGVSQTPSNKVTEKGKYVELRCDPISGHTALYWYRQSLGQGPEFLIYFQGTGAADDSGLPNDRFFAVRPEGSVSTLKIQRTERGDSAVYLCASSLGTSAGRTDTQYFGPGTRLTVL.